This TCR beta chain came from a study of cytomegalovirus exposure and HLA in healthy donors listed by TCRdb under 2017. Regarding the research as a whole: In an earlier analysis of fewer than 750 of the donors, approximately 260 Gb of sequence data and roughly 100 million unique TCR beta sequences from roughly 190 million T cells were reported. Because of strong linkage in the cohort, roughly five DR-DQ haplotypes were treated as single units for association and clustering. About 300 gigabases of sequencing data and tens of millions of unique TCR sequences were included in an early release covering about 700 HLA-typed donors. The study was designed to test whether signatures of past pathogen exposure could be identified by cataloging public T cell receptors. The number of donors typed differed by locus, with 629-630 for A, B, C, DRB1 and DQB1, 522 for DQA1, over 600 for DPA1, and approximately 470 for DPB1. Of the 350 to 450 genotyped donors, approximately 81% were placed in the genetic ancestry cluster associated with self-reported Caucasian donors. The study used immunosequencing to profile the T cell repertoires of several hundred subjects and linked those repertoires to cytomegalovirus serostatus. In a later analysis, previously published TCR beta repertoires from 666 donors were re-analyzed and high-resolution HLA genotyping was added so that TCR occurrence patterns could be studied. Donor age, sex, ethnicity and CMV serostatus were collected together with the repertoire data. Rather than drawing on any new phenotypic data, the later analysis identified candidate immune exposures from TCR beta sequences and the way those sequences occurred across donors. Genome-wide SNP genotypes for about 60% of the roughly 700 donors were used in a later genetic analysis, which treated that subset as a discovery cohort. Among over 350 genotyped donors of the cohort, an average of roughly 240,000 unique TCR beta nucleotide sequences were sequenced per donor, roughly 18% of them non-productive. To predict cytomegalovirus infection status, the study brought together high-throughput TCR immunosequencing, statistical association of individual TCRs with disease status, and machine learning. A separate validation cohort of 100 to 150 different subjects was used in addition to the roughly 670-subject first cohort. All discovery cohort repertoires had been generated on a single sequencing platform. Both class I and class II loci were covered by HLA typing, at four-digit resolution. An earlier analysis of 500 to 650 of the donors applied high-throughput TCR beta sequencing to assess whether each TCR beta V gene segment acted as functional or pseudogenic.

About this clone itself: No cognate antigen has been identified for it. Base qualities were left out, and no much larger clone turns up one base away.

The library was prepared using the immunoSEQ multiplex PCR assay. For the multiplex PCR, a mixture combining 60 forward primers for TCR Vbeta segments and 13 reverse primers for TCR Jbeta segments was used. Amplification of the CDR3 region of rearranged TCR beta genes was performed with a multiplex PCR assay on genomic DNA. The Illumina HiSeq System was used to sequence the amplified TCR beta libraries as 87-base-pair reads. In the original analysis: A later analysis counted 75 million to 100 million unique TCR beta chains across the 640 or so repertoires, and roughly 9.9 million of these chains were shared by at least two donors. Raw reads were error-corrected and collapsed into unique sequences with a nearest-neighbor algorithm that merged closely related sequences to remove PCR and sequencing errors. CDR3 sequences were aligned to IMGT reference sequences to assign V, D and J gene segments. For a sequence to be retained, a match of at least six nucleotides was required to both a V gene segment and a J gene segment. Rearrangements were classified as productive when the CDR3 lacked stop codons and remained in frame with V and J, and all other rearrangements were classified as non-productive. CDR3 was defined by IMGT convention, running from the second conserved V-encoded cysteine to the conserved J-encoded phenylalanine. In an earlier analysis of some 550 of the donors, sequences lacking an unambiguous match to a single V gene segment were excluded. An earlier analysis of some 610 of the donors called V segments functional above 56.7% productive rearrangements and segregating when the between-donor standard deviation exceeded 5%. To diagnose cytomegalovirus status from the catalog of TCR beta chain sequences, a statistical classification framework was built. In a later analysis, TCR nucleotide sequences were compared against IMGT/GENE-DB human TR gene sequences so that V and J genes could be assigned. The TCRdist pipeline was used in a later analysis to assign CDR3 sequences and most-parsimonious VDJ recombination scenarios. In a later analysis, each TCR beta chain was defined by its CDR3 amino acid sequence together with its V-gene family, and reads lacking a unique V-gene family were excluded. A later analysis removed 450 to 600 highly shared, low-generation-probability nucleotide sequences to deal with suspected cross-contamination and a sequencing artifact. In a later analysis, a clonal expansion index for each public chain was calculated from normalized within-repertoire ranks of inferred template counts. Generation probabilities in a later analysis came from a VDJ recombination model fitted to out-of-frame rearrangements, and those results were checked against IGoR. In a later analysis, TCR-TCR, TCR-HLA and TCR-CMV co-occurrence was scored with hypergeometric tests, and a repertoire-size bias correction was applied to TCR pairs. False discovery rates were estimated in a later analysis by permuting HLA or CMV assignments 20 times. In a later analysis, co-occurring TCRs were grouped using DBSCAN, with TCRdist sequence similarity added in when clustering inside HLA-allele-positive subsets. Repertoires with fewer than 30,000 or more than 120,000 public chains, plus five repertoires with anomalous nucleotide sharing, were excluded from co-occurrence clustering. TCRdb retrieved this table from immuneACCESS and kept in-frame rearrangements only. Not all clones are present; in checked studies, unresolved V genes account for under half, and no reason is known for the remainder. Clone size and the V and J calls come from that table; the DNA yielded D and trimming. The table for this sample lists 250,000 or so clones; 81% of them were counted only once. The ten top clones hold about 7.5% of the sample.

V ends up 9 bases short and J 6 bases short, with an unmatched junction base count of 7. The germline V gene yields MGHRA for CDR1 and YSYEKL for CDR2. The CDR3, cysteine through phenylalanine, is 13 amino acids long. The entry retains the CDR3 DNA only, 39 bases that are in frame from base 1. Study-wide conclusions, independent of this receptor: In a later analysis, over 15,000 TCR beta sequences were associated with specific HLA alleles at a false discovery rate of 0.05. In a later genetic analysis, fewer N-insertions in productive TCRs were reported among donors in an Asian-associated ancestry cluster than the approximately 670-donor mean. Sequencing depth was assumed to be roughly uniform across donors in the presence/absence analyses, though that assumption may not hold. According to a later analysis, parvovirus B19, influenza, CMV and Epstein-Barr virus appeared linked to several top co-occurrence clusters. CMV serostatus was the only immune exposure information available for the cohort. When HLA alleles, especially DR and DQ, strongly co-occurred, TCR associations were difficult to assign to individual alleles. It was suggested by the authors that the approach could potentially be generalized to other disease states and immunological phenotypes. In the study, around 150 TCR beta chains were listed as associated with cytomegalovirus. Some IMGT-functional V segments, including TRBV6-2 and TRBV6-3, could not be distinguished by the 87-base-pair reads and were therefore excluded. A cluster of highly shared sequence variants was judged likely to represent a technical artifact of the sequencing pipeline. In an earlier analysis of more than 450 of the donors, most TCR beta V segments were observed in productive rearrangements about 87% or about 30% of the time, broadly matching IMGT annotations. Because counts were too low, around 17 rarely observed V segments, including chromosome 9 orphons, were left out of the earlier analysis of some 600 of the donors. In a later analysis, the rate of TCR association differed among HLA loci, with DRB1 alleles having the most associated TCRs and HLA-C alleles having the fewest. In both the original and validation cohorts, the classifier was reported to diagnose cytomegalovirus status with high specificity and sensitivity. Correlated functional status among segregating V segments might reflect linkage disequilibrium, but an unknown experimental factor could not be ruled out. An association between a missense DCLRE1C variant and V-gene and J-gene trimming of TCR beta chains was found in a later genetic analysis and replicated in an independent cohort. In vitro tests confirmed that three of the cytomegalovirus-associated TCR beta chains recognize cytomegalovirus antigens. Most TCR sequences were observed very rarely across donors, whereas some public TCRs were present in many individuals. Most CMV-associated TCR beta chains appeared to be HLA-restricted in a later analysis, and the HLA associations seemed to be driven largely by CMV exposure. In a later analysis, HLA-associated TCR beta chains showed more clonal expansion and lower generation probabilities than non-associated chains that were equally common. In this cohort, only TCR beta chains were sequenced, and detectable features were limited by the absence of alpha or paired-chain data. A further reported finding was that TCR beta sequences accurately predicted the HLA-A and HLA-B alleles for most subjects in the first cohort. Because HLA typing was missing for some donors at each locus, association tests included only the typed subset.

The cohort comprised some 700 healthy bone marrow donors. All cohort members were sampled while nominally healthy, although unrecorded immune exposures were likely present. The donor was CMV seropositive and was included in the group of some 290 seropositive cohort members. A peripheral blood sample was collected from each donor, and TCR beta sequencing was performed on peripheral blood mononuclear cells. Genomic DNA extraction from the blood cell samples was performed with the Qiagen DNeasy Blood Extraction Kit. The chain couples TRBV4-1 to TRBJ1-4, and 7 junction bases match TRBD1. Material: PBMCs. This TCR derives from a woman aged 55 to 70 in good health and CMV-seropositive. The CDR3 corresponds to CASTQGMDEKLFF. The nucleotide sequence reads TGCGCCAGTACACAGGGGATGGATGAAAAACTGTTTTTT.